This TCR beta chain was recovered during a study of a mutant IDH1 vaccine in newly diagnosed glioma. Comments on this clone: Its antigen is not known.

Profiling relied on immunoSEQ multiplex PCR, and the TCRdb table lists in-frame clones only, not all of them. The sample yields about 58,000 clones, around 84% seen once. The time point was: week 5, during vaccination. Each dose delivered 300 ug of mutant IDH1 20-mer peptide subcutaneously with imiquimod. Findings of the study overall: There were vaccine-induced immune responses in about 92% of the patients.

This CDR3 contains 13 residues. V shed 5 bases and J shed 4 bases, with 14 bases lying between them. Per the germline V gene, CDR1 is SQVTM and CDR2 is ANQGSEA. The J gene is TRBJ2-5, the V gene TRBV29-1, with D possibly being TRBD2 (6 bases). Sample: PBMCs, taken from a glioma patient whose treatment included an IDH1 peptide vaccine. This TCR was sampled from a woman aged 45-65 years with glioma. CDR3 nucleotide sequence: TGCAGCGTTTCCCTCCTGGGGGGAGAGACCCAGTACTTC. Encoded protein: CSVSLLGGETQYF.